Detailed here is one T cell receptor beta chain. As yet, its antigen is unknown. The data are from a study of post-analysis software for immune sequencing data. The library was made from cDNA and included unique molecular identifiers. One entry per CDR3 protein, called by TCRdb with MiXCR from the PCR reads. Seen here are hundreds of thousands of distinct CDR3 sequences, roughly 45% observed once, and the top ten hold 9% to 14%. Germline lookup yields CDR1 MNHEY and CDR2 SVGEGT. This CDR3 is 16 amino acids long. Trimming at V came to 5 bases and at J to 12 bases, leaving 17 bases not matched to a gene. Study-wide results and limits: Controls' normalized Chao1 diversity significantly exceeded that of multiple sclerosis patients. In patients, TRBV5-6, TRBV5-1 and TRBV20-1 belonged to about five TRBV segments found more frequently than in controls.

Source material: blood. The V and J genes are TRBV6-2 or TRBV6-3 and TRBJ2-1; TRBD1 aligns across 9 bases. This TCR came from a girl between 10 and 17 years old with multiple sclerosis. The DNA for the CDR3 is TGTGCCAGCAGTCTACTCCCGGGACAGGGCGATTTGGGGCAGTTCTTC. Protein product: CASSLLPGQGDLGQFF.